These 14 T cell receptor beta chains share one sample of origin, sequenced in a study of radiation and T cells in renal cell carcinoma. TCRdb's table, derived via immunoSEQ multiplex PCR, lists solely in-frame clones and lacks some. The top ten clones hold 12% of a sample with 140,000 or so clones, about 88% of them seen once. Time point defined: baseline pretreatment blood. Specified treatment: 15 Gy SBRT to primary tumor, nephrectomy 4 weeks later. The specimen comprised blood, sampled from a patient whose treatment included radiotherapy and nephrectomy. Receptors were obtained from a woman in her forties or fifties with renal cell carcinoma.

The chain couples TRBV21-1 to TRBJ2-1; whether TRBD1, the table's D call, matches the DNA was not checked. TRBV21-1 is given as a pseudogene. This CDR3 has 16 residues. DNA of the CDR3: TGTGCCAGCAGCATTACACGGGACAGGGGGAGAAGGGAGCAGTTCTTC. Translated, it gives CASSITRDRGRREQFF.

The J gene is TRBJ2-3, the V gene TRBV7-9, with TRBD1 identical over 12 bases. Germline V lookup: CDR1 SEHNR, CDR2 FQNEAQ (reference sequence). This CDR3 region has 18 residues. The ends lost 4 bases at V and 2 bases at J; junction bases unmatched: 10. The CDR3 coding sequence is TGTGCCAGCAGCTCCCGGGACAGGGGGCGGGGGGACACAGATACGCAGTATTTT. Amino acid sequence: CASSSRDRGRGDTDTQYF. Complete variable domain (other parts from reference TRBV7-9 and TRBJ2-3): DTGVSQNPRHKITKRGQNVTFRCDPISEHNRLYWYRQTLGQGPEFLTYFQNEAQLEKSRLLSDRFSAERPKGSFSTLEIQRTEQGDSAMYLCASSSRDRGRGDTDTQYFGPGTRLTVL.

This clone has a single count. The V gene is TRBV5-7, the J gene TRBJ1-3, with D hard to call. TRBV5-7 is reported as an ORF; its role is uncertain. This CDR3 spans 15 amino acids. V lost 3 bases, J lost 8 bases, and 18 bases lay in between. The CDR3 loop is CASSWMGPRMDTIYF. The CDR3 DNA sequence: TGTGCCAGCAGCTGGATGGGTCCCAGGATGGACACCATATATTTT.

The gene calls are TRBV7-9 and TRBJ2-7, with TRBD2 matching over 8 bases. CDR1 and CDR2 (germline): SEHNR, FQNEAQ (reference sequence). CDR3 length: 17 amino acids. V lost 5 bases and J lost 5; bases outside the gene matches: 17. The CDR3 spells CASSPTIGRGGHHEQYF. As DNA, the CDR3 is TGTGCCAGCAGCCCCACCATTGGTCGGGGGGGCCACCACGAGCAGTACTTC. Combining the CDR3 with reference TRBV7-9 and TRBJ2-7 gives the whole variable domain DTGVSQNPRHKITKRGQNVTFRCDPISEHNRLYWYRQTLGQGPEFLTYFQNEAQLEKSRLLSDRFSAERPKGSFSTLEIQRTEQGDSAMYLCASSPTIGRGGHHEQYFGPGTRLTVT.

The chain has TRBV5-1 and TRBJ2-6; 12 nucleotides align to TRBD1. J lost 4 bases, V lost 5 bases, and 13 bases had no gene match. The CDR3 covers 19 residues. Germline assignment: CDR1 SGHRS and CDR2 YFSETQ. The CDR3 sequence: CASRENPGQGAGGANVLTF. CDR3 coding DNA: TGCGCCAGCAGGGAAAACCCGGGACAGGGGGCTGGCGGGGCCAACGTCCTGACTTTC.

The chain has TRBV6-1 and TRBJ1-5; D is possibly TRBD1 (5 bases). The CDR3 spans 13 residues. The germline V gene has CDR1 MNHNS and CDR2 SASEGT. V lost 4 bases and J 3 bases, leaving 7 bases between the germline ends. The CDR3 reads CASSGQFNQPQHF. The CDR3 DNA reads TGTGCCAGCAGTGGACAGTTCAATCAGCCCCAGCATTTT.

This sequence joins TRBV6-5 and TRBJ1-4; no reliable D call. This CDR3 spans 14 amino acids. The germline gives CDR1 MNHEY, CDR2 SVGAGI. V gave up 6 bases and J gave up 4 bases, with 12 bases separating them. The CDR3 reads CASRITADNEKLFF. The CDR3, as DNA: TGTGCCAGCAGAATAACAGCCGATAATGAAAAACTGTTTTTT.

A single count supports this clone. V and J are TRBV18 and TRBJ2-7; no firm D call. CDR1 is KGHSH and CDR2 is LQKENI in the germline V gene. The CDR3 covers 13 residues. The V end was cut by 0 bases, the J end by 4 bases, with 7 bases between. CDR3 DNA: TGTGCCAGCTCACCACCTTCTCTGTACGAGCAGTACTTC. Amino acid sequence: CASSPPSLYEQYF.

The rearrangement joins TRBV4-1 to TRBJ1-2; D is uncertain. Germline V CDR1 and CDR2: MGHRA, YSYEKL. Trimming left V 3 bases short and J 10 bases short, with 12 bases between. This CDR3 region has 12 residues. The chain's CDR3 is CASSQPFGDYTF. DNA for the CDR3: TGCGCCAGCAGCCAGCCCTTTGGTGACTACACCTTC.

This chain links TRBV5-4 with TRBJ2-5; a weak D match, TRBD2 (6 bases). This CDR3 comprises 14 residues. With 0 bases removed from V and 5 bases from J, the gap between germline ends came to 11 bases. Germline lookup yields CDR1 SGHNT and CDR2 YYREEE (reference sequence). The DNA for the CDR3 is TGTGCCAGCAGCTTGGGAGGGAGGTGGGAGACCCAGTACTTC. Protein sequence: CASSLGGRWETQYF. Variable domain in full (rest from reference TRBV5-4 and TRBJ2-5): ETGVTQSPTHLIKTRGQQVTLRCSSQSGHNTVSWYQQALGQGPQFIFQYYREEENGRGNFPPRFSGLQFPNYSSELNVNALELDDSALYLCASSLGGRWETQYFGPGTRLLVL.

The chain uses TRBV19 and TRBJ1-2; D not certain. The germline gives CDR1 LNHDA, CDR2 SQIVND (reference sequence). V was trimmed by 4 bases and J by 7 bases, leaving 10 bases between them. The CDR3 loop spans 12 amino acids. In DNA, the CDR3 is TGTGCCAGTAGTAACGACGAGTTTGGCTACACCTTC. It yields the protein CASSNDEFGYTF. The full variable domain, its missing parts supplied by reference TRBV19 and TRBJ1-2, is DGGITQSPKYLFRKEGQNVTLSCEQNLNHDAMYWYRQDPGQGLRLIYYSQIVNDFQKGDIAEGYSVSREKKESFPLTVTSAQKNPTAFYLCASSNDEFGYTFGSGTRLTVV.

The V call is TRBV5-4, the J call TRBJ1-2; unclear D gene. CDR3 length: 11 amino acids. V was pared by 4 bases and J by 7 bases, with 8 bases between. CDR1 and CDR2 (germline): SGHNT, YYREEE (reference sequence). The CDR3 nucleotides read TGTGCCAGCAGCCCTGGGAGTGGCTACACCTTC. It codes for CASSPGSGYTF.

This clone appeared once. V gene TRBV6-6 combines with J gene TRBJ1-2, with D possibly TRBD1 on 6 matching bases. This CDR3 comprises 16 residues. The V and J ends lost 0 bases and 6 bases respectively, with 17 bases between them. Germline V gene sequence: CDR1 MNHNY, CDR2 SVGAGI (reference sequence). This CDR3 is CASSYSGEGVENGYTF. The CDR3 DNA reads as TGTGCCAGCAGTTACTCTGGTGAGGGGGTAGAGAATGGCTACACCTTC.

This chain joins TRBV6-4 and TRBJ2-1; D is perhaps TRBD2 (6 bases). In germline, CDR1 is MRHNA, CDR2 SNTAGT. V was clipped by 6 bases and J by 5 bases, with 17 bases between them. The CDR3 sequence is 15 residues long. The CDR3 protein is CASSPGNSGHNEQFF. In nucleotides, the CDR3 is TGTGCCAGCAGCCCCGGTAATAGCGGTCACAATGAGCAGTTCTTC.